The 32 T cell receptor beta chains presented below share a single source sample, sequenced in a study of shared clonotypes between healthy human individuals. Data came from immunoSEQ multiplex PCR; TCRdb stores just in-frame clones and leaves some out. The sample holds a few hundred thousand clones, around 95% seen once. The naive CD8 population came from CD45RO-negative cells selected for CCR7, without terminally differentiated effector memory CD45RA+ cells. Input material: naive CD8+ T cells sorted from blood. Receptors were obtained from a woman between 25 and 40 years old in good health.

The CDR3 bases are TGTGCCAGCAGTGATATAGGGAGCCCCCAAGAGACCCAGTACTTC. Its protein is CASSDIGSPQETQYF. The V gene is TRBV27, the J gene TRBJ2-5, with D possibly being TRBD2 (5 bases). In germline, CDR1 is MNHEY, CDR2 SMNVEV (reference sequence). The CDR3 runs 15 residues. Trimming took off 5 bases at V and 1 base at J, with 14 bases between the two ends.

V is TRBV19 and J is TRBJ2-5; D is uncertain. Germline CDR1 reads LNHDA; CDR2 reads SQIVND (reference sequence). The CDR3 has 12 residues. The V end was cut by 1 base, the J end by 2 bases, with 2 bases between. CDR3 in amino acids: CASSIGQETQYF. CDR3 nucleotide sequence: TGTGCCAGTAGTATAGGTCAAGAGACCCAGTACTTC.

This clone has just one count. For the CDR3, the DNA is TGTGCCAGCAGCTCCCTTTTAACAGATACGCAGTATTTT. This gives the protein CASSSLLTDTQYF. The rearrangement joins TRBV2 to TRBJ2-3; D is ambiguous. Trimming stripped 6 bases from V and 3 bases from J, with 10 bases between. Germline assignment: CDR1 SNHLY and CDR2 FYNNEI. There are 13 residues in the CDR3. Variable domain in full (rest from reference TRBV2 and TRBJ2-3): EPEVTQTPSHQVTQMGQEVILRCVPISNHLYFYWYRQILGQKVEFLVSFYNNEISEKSEIFDDQFSVERPDGSNFTLKIRSTKLEDSAMYFCASSSLLTDTQYFGPGTRLTVL.

The chain has TRBV28 and TRBJ2-2, with D perhaps matching TRBD1 or TRBD2 (6 bases each). The CDR3 is 15 amino acids. Trimming took 3 bases from V and 5 from J, leaving 13 bases between them. Germline V gene sequence: CDR1 MDHEN, CDR2 SYDVKM. The CDR3 reads CASSFPGALTGELFF. The CDR3 DNA reads as TGTGCCAGCAGTTTCCCGGGGGCGCTGACCGGGGAGCTGTTTTTT.

This chain connects TRBV15 to TRBJ2-7, with 11 bases identical to TRBD2. J gave up 5 bases and V 1 base, and 1 base lay outside the gene matches. The V gene's germline CDR1 is LNHNV and CDR2 YYDKDF (reference sequence). The CDR3 loop spans 14 amino acids. The CDR3 DNA reads as TGTGCCACCAGCAGAGCACTAGCGGGAGACGAGCAGTACTTC. Translating it yields CATSRALAGDEQYF. Variable domain in full (rest from reference TRBV15 and TRBJ2-7): DAMVIQNPRYQVTQFGKPVTLSCSQTLNHNVMYWYQQKSSQAPKLLFHYYDKDFNNEADTPDNFQSRRPNTSFCFLDIRSPGLGDTAMYLCATSRALAGDEQYFGPGTRLTVT.

This chain uses TRBV25-1 with TRBJ2-7; the D is unclear. This CDR3 is 13 amino acids long. Between the trimmed V and J ends, which lost 2 bases and 5 bases, there was a span of 10 bases. The germline gives CDR1 MGHDK, CDR2 SYGVNS. The CDR3 nucleotides are TGTGCCAGCAGTGAAGTTGTCAGCCACGAGCAGTACTTC. Translated: CASSEVVSHEQYF.

This clone was seen once. The chain has TRBV7-9 and TRBJ1-2; TRBD1 matches at 8 bases. Germline CDR1 and CDR2: SEHNR and FQNEAQ (reference sequence). Losses at the gene ends were 7 bases for V and 7 bases for J; bases not matched to a gene: 8. The CDR3 has 13 amino acids. The DNA for the CDR3 is TGTGCCAGCACCAAGGACAGGGTCCGTGGCTACACCTTC. Its protein product is CASTKDRVRGYTF. Variable domain in full (rest from reference TRBV7-9 and TRBJ1-2): DTGVSQNPRHKITKRGQNVTFRCDPISEHNRLYWYRQTLGQGPEFLTYFQNEAQLEKSRLLSDRFSAERPKGSFSTLEIQRTEQGDSAMYLCASTKDRVRGYTFGSGTRLTVV.

The V and J genes are TRBV6-5 and TRBJ2-7, with TRBD2 identical over 8 bases. The CDR3 totals 13 residues. Per germline, CDR1 MNHEY and CDR2 SVGAGI. V lost 8 bases to trimming and J lost 5 bases; unmatched junction nucleotides: 8. The CDR3 nucleotides are TGTGCCAGCCGTAGCGGGGAGTTAAACGAGCAGTACTTC. Translation: CASRSGELNEQYF.

V is TRBV11-2 and J is TRBJ2-5; perhaps TRBD2 as D (6 bases). The CDR3 has 14 residues. Germline CDR1 is SGHAT and CDR2 is FQNNGV. V was shortened by 2 bases and J by 4 bases, with 11 bases between the two germline ends. The CDR3, as DNA: TGTGCCAGCAGCTTATGGGGGGACGGAGAGACCCAGTACTTC. This gives the protein CASSLWGDGETQYF.

The chain employs TRBV29-1 and TRBJ1-5; TRBD1 is a possible D gene (5 bases). The V gene's germline CDR1 is SQVTM and CDR2 ANQGSEA. Trimming took off 5 bases at V and 4 bases at J, with 12 bases between the two ends. The CDR3 runs 13 residues. CDR3 loop: CSVLDSSNQPQHF. DNA of the CDR3: TGCAGCGTTCTAGACAGTTCAAATCAGCCCCAGCATTTT.

In regard to this clone: Other DNA variants within this sample encode the same CDR3. V gene TRBV7-9 combines with J gene TRBJ1-1; D call uncertain. Trimming took off 3 bases at V and 5 bases at J, with 7 bases between the two ends. CDR3 size: 12 residues. CDR1 SEHNR and CDR2 FQNEAQ come from the germline V gene (reference sequence). The CDR3 sequence: CASSFSGTEAFF. CDR3 bases: TGTGCCAGCAGCTTTTCTGGGACTGAAGCTTTCTTT.

The rearrangement joins TRBV27 to TRBJ2-1; 7 bases are shared with TRBD1. V lost 4 bases and J lost 0; bases outside the gene matches: 9. Germline CDR1 is MNHEY and CDR2 is SMNVEV (reference sequence). This CDR3 contains 17 residues. The CDR3 DNA reads TGTGCCAGCAGTTCCCCTACAGGGGCTCCCTCCTACAATGAGCAGTTCTTC. It encodes CASSSPTGAPSYNEQFF.

The DNA of the CDR3 is TGTGCCAGCAGGAGAGCTGGGGAGACCCAGTACTTC. Protein sequence: CASRRAGETQYF. The chain couples TRBV27 to TRBJ2-5; D unclear. CDR1 and CDR2 from the germline V gene are MNHEY and SMNVEV (reference sequence). The CDR3 is 12 amino acids. V was pared by 6 bases and J by 5 bases, with 10 bases between.

This sequence joins TRBV29-1 and TRBJ2-6; possible D gene TRBD1, 6 bases. Trimming left V 0 bases short and J 2 bases short, with 8 bases between. Germline loops: CDR1 SQVTM, CDR2 ANQGSEA. This CDR3 is 15 amino acids long. The DNA of the CDR3 is TGCAGCGTTGAAGAGGGACACACTGGGGCCAACGTCCTGACTTTC. This sequence encodes CSVEEGHTGANVLTF.

This chain uses TRBV19 with TRBJ1-6, with D unclear. CDR3 length: 16 amino acids. V was clipped by 5 bases and J by 0 bases, with 11 bases between them. CDR1 and CDR2 from the germline V gene are LNHDA and SQIVND (reference sequence). The CDR3 is CASSVDGSSYNSPLHF. In DNA, the CDR3 is TGTGCCAGTAGTGTGGACGGGAGCTCCTATAATTCACCCCTCCACTTT. Full variable domain (remainder filled in from reference TRBV19 and TRBJ1-6): DGGITQSPKYLFRKEGQNVTLSCEQNLNHDAMYWYRQDPGQGLRLIYYSQIVNDFQKGDIAEGYSVSREKKESFPLTVTSAQKNPTAFYLCASSVDGSSYNSPLHFGNGTRLTVT.

The chain employs TRBV11-1 and TRBJ2-1; weak D call: TRBD1 (6 bases). This CDR3 has 13 amino acids. The germline V gene encodes CDR1 SGHAT and CDR2 FQDESV (reference sequence). With 3 bases removed from V and 4 bases from J, the gap between germline ends came to 7 bases. This CDR3 reads CASSFTGYNEQFF. CDR3 DNA sequence: TGTGCCAGCAGCTTTACAGGGTACAATGAGCAGTTCTTC.

This chain connects TRBV4-1 to TRBJ1-1, with no clear D. CDR3 length equals 14 residues. Germline V gene sequence: CDR1 MGHRA, CDR2 YSYEKL. Trimming shortened V by 4 bases and J by 0 bases, and 9 bases separated the two germline ends. The DNA for the CDR3 is TGCGCCAGCAGCCCCAGGACCATGAACACTGAAGCTTTCTTT. This sequence encodes CASSPRTMNTEAFF.

The chain uses TRBV28 and TRBJ2-7; TRBD2 aligns across 10 bases. Germline CDR1 MDHEN, CDR2 SYDVKM. This CDR3 has 15 amino acids. The ends lost 5 bases at V and 4 bases at J; junction bases unmatched: 8. The CDR3: CASSPRLAGVYEQYF. CDR3 sequence (DNA): TGTGCCAGCAGTCCCCGCCTAGCGGGAGTATACGAGCAGTACTTC.

The chain joins TRBV7-9 to TRBJ2-5; the D gene is possibly TRBD2 (6 bases). TRBJ2-7 matches the DNA end more closely, so the J call is doubtful. CDR3 size: 12 residues. Germline V lookup: CDR1 SEHNR, CDR2 FQNEAQ (reference sequence). CDR3 loop: CASSSTRYEQYF. In DNA form, the CDR3 reads TGTGCCAGCAGCTCGACTAGATACGAGCAGTACTTC.

V is TRBV5-1 and J is TRBJ2-1; D gene unclear. From germline, CDR1 is SGHRS and CDR2 YFSETQ. The CDR3 consists of 13 residues. V was trimmed by 0 bases and J by 0 bases, leaving 1 base between them. This CDR3 is CASSLASYNEQFF. CDR3 nucleotides: TGCGCCAGCAGCTTGGCCTCCTACAATGAGCAGTTCTTC. The complete variable domain, with remaining parts taken from reference TRBV5-1 and TRBJ2-1, reads KAGVTQTPRYLIKTRGQQVTLSCSPISGHRSVSWYQQTPGQGLQFLFEYFSETQRNKGNFPGRFSGRQFSNSRSEMNVSTLELGDSALYLCASSLASYNEQFFGPGTRLTVL.

J is TRBJ2-7 and V is TRBV19; 12 bases match TRBD2. The CDR3 extends over 15 amino acids. In germline, CDR1 is LNHDA, CDR2 SQIVND (reference sequence). Trimming at V came to 6 bases and at J to 6 bases, leaving 9 bases not matched to a gene. In DNA form, the CDR3 reads TGTGCCAGTAGGGACCGACTAGCGGGAGAGACCGAGCAGTACTTC. Residues: CASRDRLAGETEQYF.

The chain has TRBV10-1 and TRBJ2-7; TRBD1 might be the D (5 bases). V was clipped by 3 bases and J by 4 bases, with 10 bases between them. The CDR3 consists of 13 residues. Germline values: CDR1 WNHNN, CDR2 SYGVQD (reference sequence). As DNA, the CDR3 is TGCGCCAGCAGTGATGGAGACAGATACGAGCAGTACTTC. As protein: CASSDGDRYEQYF.

The V gene is TRBV28, the J gene TRBJ2-7, with a possible D match to TRBD2 (5 bases). Trimming stripped 7 bases from V and 4 bases from J, with 17 bases between. The CDR3 consists of 14 residues. CDR1 and CDR2 from the germline V gene are MDHEN and SYDVKM. The DNA for the CDR3 is TGTGCCAGCACCTCGGGGTCGAAGGCTTACGAGCAGTACTTC. This gives the protein CASTSGSKAYEQYF.

This chain uses TRBV13 with TRBJ2-1; no firm D call. Trimming stripped 5 bases from V and 8 bases from J, with 10 bases between. In germline, CDR1 is PRHDT, CDR2 FYEKMQ (reference sequence). There are 12 residues in the CDR3. CDR3 nucleotides: TGTGCCAGCAGCCCGTCTAGTTATGAGCAGTTCTTC. It specifies CASSPSSYEQFF.

This clone appeared a single time. The chain recombines TRBV5-8 with TRBJ2-7, with 7 positions matching TRBD2. Germline CDR1 and CDR2: SGHTS and YDEGEE. The junction had 16 bases not matched to a gene; V was cut back by 4 bases and J by 6 bases. The CDR3 runs 16 residues. The CDR3 DNA reads as TGTGCCAGCAGCCCCCCATGGGGCGGCGGGAGCTCCGAGCAGTACTTC. Its protein is CASSPPWGGGSSEQYF.

The CDR3 sequence: CASALTGGLTGELFF. The DNA of the CDR3 is TGTGCCAGCGCCTTGACAGGGGGCTTGACCGGGGAGCTGTTTTTT. V is TRBV2 and J is TRBJ2-2, with 10 bases lining up with TRBD1. This CDR3 is 15 amino acids long. Losses at the gene ends were 8 bases for V and 5 bases for J; bases not matched to a gene: 8. CDR1 is SNHLY, CDR2 FYNNEI, per germline.

This clone was counted a single time. The chain carries TRBV15 and TRBJ2-3, with 15 bases that match TRBD2. J gave up 3 bases and V 6 bases, and 1 base lay outside the gene matches. Germline CDR1 is LNHNV and CDR2 is YYDKDF (reference sequence). The CDR3 is 15 residues long. In DNA, the CDR3 is TGTGCCACCAGGGGACTAGCGGGAGGAACAGATACGCAGTATTTT. Its translation: CATRGLAGGTDTQYF.

The chain is built from TRBV11-2 and TRBJ2-3; 11 nucleotides agree with TRBD2. The CDR3 contains 15 residues. Germline V gives CDR1 SGHAT, CDR2 FQNNGV. V trimming: 5 bases; J trimming: 4 bases; junction bases outside the gene matches: 5. The CDR3 nucleotides read TGTGCCAGCAGCCCCGGGACTAGCGGAGCAGATACGCAGTATTTT. This encodes CASSPGTSGADTQYF. The whole variable domain, filled in from reference TRBV11-2 and TRBJ2-3, reads EAGVAQSPRYKIIEKRQSVAFWCNPISGHATLYWYQQILGQGPKLLIQFQNNGVVDDSQLPKDRFSAERLKGVDSTLKIQPAKLEDSAVYLCASSPGTSGADTQYFGPGTRLTVL.

The genes are TRBV6-5 and TRBJ2-7; D may be TRBD1 (6 bases). The CDR3 length is 13 residues. Trimming left V 10 bases short and J 0 bases short, with 13 bases between. CDR1 MNHEY and CDR2 SVGAGI come from the germline V gene. In nucleotides, the CDR3 is TGTGCCACTTCGACAGGAATCTCCTACGAGCAGTACTTC. Translation gives CATSTGISYEQYF.

The V and J genes are TRBV5-1 and TRBJ1-3; no definite D call. The CDR3 is made up of 18 amino acids. CDR1 SGHRS and CDR2 YFSETQ come from the germline V gene. V shed 3 bases and J shed 2 bases, with 21 bases lying between them. CDR3 coding DNA: TGCGCCAGCAGCTCCTCGTCCTTAAAGGGAGAAACTGGAAACACCATATATTTT. Amino acid sequence: CASSSSSLKGETGNTIYF. The full variable domain, completed using reference TRBV5-1 and TRBJ1-3, is KAGVTQTPRYLIKTRGQQVTLSCSPISGHRSVSWYQQTPGQGLQFLFEYFSETQRNKGNFPGRFSGRQFSNSRSEMNVSTLELGDSALYLCASSSSSLKGETGNTIYFGEGSWLTVV.

The V gene is TRBV11-2, the J gene TRBJ2-3, with 9 bases that match TRBD2. V shed 5 bases and J 4 bases; nucleotides not matched to a gene: 7. Germline CDR1 and CDR2: SGHAT and FQNNGV. CDR3 length: 15 residues. CDR3 residues: CASSTWTSVADTQYF. CDR3 DNA sequence: TGTGCCAGCAGCACATGGACTAGCGTAGCAGATACGCAGTATTTT.

The gene calls are TRBV6-6 and TRBJ2-7; no reliable D call. Germline values: CDR1 MNHNY, CDR2 SVGAGI (reference sequence). This CDR3 is built from 11 residues. V was trimmed by 2 bases and J by 6 bases, leaving 5 bases between them. Here the CDR3 reads CASSYASEQYF. CDR3 DNA: TGTGCCAGCAGTTACGCTAGCGAGCAGTACTTC.